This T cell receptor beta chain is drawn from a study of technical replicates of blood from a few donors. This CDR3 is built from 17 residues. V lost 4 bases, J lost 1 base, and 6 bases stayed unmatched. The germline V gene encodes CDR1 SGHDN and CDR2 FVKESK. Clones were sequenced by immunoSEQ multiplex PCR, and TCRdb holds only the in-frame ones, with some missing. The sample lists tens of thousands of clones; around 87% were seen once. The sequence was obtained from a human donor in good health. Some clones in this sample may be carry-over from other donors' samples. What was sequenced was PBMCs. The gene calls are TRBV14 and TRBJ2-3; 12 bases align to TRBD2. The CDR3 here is CASSRRTSGMGTDTQYF. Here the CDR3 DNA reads TGTGCCAGCAGCCGGAGGACTAGCGGGATGGGCACAGATACGCAGTATTTT.